The 30 T cell receptor beta chains below come from one sample, sequenced in a study of T cells in Graves' hyperthyroidism and ophthalmopathy. What was amplified from RNA transcripts were TCR beta CDR3 regions. The HTBI primer set drove a first-round RT-PCR of the TCR CDR3. In TCRdb, the multiplex PCR reads were re-called with MiXCR into one record per CDR3 protein. The sample carries fewer than 600,000 distinct CDR3 sequences, 11% to 15% recorded once. Sequences were obtained from blood. All receptors come from a woman aged 40 to 55 with Graves' hyperthyroidism.

This clonotype came up a few times. This chain links TRBV9 with TRBJ2-1; D is tentatively TRBD1 or TRBD2 (7 bases each). The CDR3 runs 16 residues. Germline assignment: CDR1 SGDLS and CDR2 YYNGEE. The V end lost 3 bases, the J end lost 6 bases, and 19 bases lay between the germline ends. CDR3 DNA sequence: TGTGCCAGCAGCGCCCGGGGAGGGGGCTTGAGCAATGAGCAGTTCTTC. The encoded protein is CASSARGGGLSNEQFF.

The chain recombines TRBV20-1 with TRBJ2-4; 16 bases are shared with TRBD2. Losses at the gene ends were 4 bases for V and 1 base for J; bases not matched to a gene: 4. Per the germline V gene, CDR1 is DFQATT and CDR2 is SNEGSKA (reference sequence). There are 17 residues in the CDR3. CDR3 DNA: TGCAGTGCTAAACCGGGACTAGCGGGAGGGGCCAAAAACATTCAGTACTTC. It translates to CSAKPGLAGGAKNIQYF.

This clonotype was recorded a few times. The rearrangement joins TRBV29-1 to TRBJ1-1; no clear D gene. The CDR3 spans 12 residues. Trimming took 4 bases from V and 1 from J, leaving 7 bases between them. Germline values: CDR1 SQVTM, CDR2 ANQGSEA. The CDR3 coding sequence is TGCAGCGTTGCTGGCCGGAACACTGAAGCTTTCTTT. Residues: CSVAGRNTEAFF. Filled out from reference TRBV29-1 and TRBJ1-1, the complete variable domain reads SAVISQKPSRDICQRGTSLTIQCQVDSQVTMMFWYRQQPGQSLTLIATANQGSEATYESGFVIDKFPISRPNLTFSTLTVSNMSPEDSSIYLCSVAGRNTEAFFGQGTRLTVV.

This clonotype was observed many times. The V call is TRBV18, the J call TRBJ2-3; D might be TRBD1 (6 bases). The CDR3 has 14 amino acids. Per the germline V gene, CDR1 is KGHSH and CDR2 is LQKENI. Between the trimmed V and J ends, which lost 4 bases and 4 bases, there was a span of 12 bases. This chain's CDR3 is CASSRTDSPDTQYF. In nucleotides, the CDR3 is TGTGCCAGCTCACGGACGGACAGTCCAGATACGCAGTATTTT.

The chain has TRBV5-8 and TRBJ1-1; 10 positions agree with TRBD1. The J segment lost 2 bases and the V segment lost 2 bases, leaving 9 bases of the junction unmatched. The CDR3 runs to 17 residues. Germline assignment: CDR1 SGHTS and CDR2 YDEGEE. CDR3 residues: CASSFLTRTGGNTEAFF. The CDR3 DNA follows: TGTGCCAGCAGCTTCCTAACTAGGACAGGGGGAAACACTGAAGCTTTCTTT. The full variable domain, with the rest looked up from reference TRBV5-8 and TRBJ1-1, is EAGVTQSPTHLIKTRGQQATLRCSPISGHTSVYWYQQALGLGLQFLLWYDEGEERNRGNFPPRFSGRQFPNYSSELNVNALELEDSALYLCASSFLTRTGGNTEAFFGQGTRLTVV.

The sample holds many counts of this clonotype. The chain recombines TRBV2 with TRBJ2-6; TRBD1 matches at 10 bases. This CDR3 contains 19 residues. The trim removed 7 bases at V and 0 bases at J, leaving 12 bases unmatched. Germline lookup yields CDR1 SNHLY and CDR2 FYNNEI. CDR3 DNA sequence: TGTGCCAGCAAAGAGACCACCGGGACAGGGGTCTCTGGGGCCAACGTCCTGACTTTC. It yields the protein CASKETTGTGVSGANVLTF.

This clonotype was seen a few times. A read error may explain this, as a much larger clone is one base away. The V gene is TRBV12-3 or TRBV12-4, the J gene TRBJ2-1; no definite D call. CDR3 length: 15 residues. V shed 8 bases and J shed 6 bases, with 20 bases lying between them. The CDR3 region has the DNA TGTGCCAGCGGTCCATCCCCAACGATGGGCAATGAGCAGTTCTTC. Residues: CASGPSPTMGNEQFF.

This clonotype occurred a few times. A read error may explain this, as a much larger clone is one base away. The chain uses TRBV28 and TRBJ1-4; D possibly corresponds to TRBD1 (5 bases). The CDR3 spans 14 residues. Germline loops: CDR1 MDHEN, CDR2 SYDVKM. Between the trimmed V and J ends, which lost 10 bases and 8 bases, there was a span of 20 bases. As DNA, the CDR3 is TGTGCCACCCGAACCGGACGGGGGTGGGAAAAACTGTTTTTT. This sequence encodes CATRTGRGWEKLFF.

The V and J genes are TRBV4-1 and TRBJ2-1; D is uncertain. V was pared by 0 bases and J by 1 base, with 1 base between. The CDR3 is 13 residues long. The V gene's germline CDR1 is MGHRA and CDR2 YSYEKL. The chain's CDR3 is CASSQESYNEQFF. CDR3 DNA: TGCGCCAGCAGCCAAGAATCCTACAATGAGCAGTTCTTC.

This clonotype was recorded at least ten times. The chain uses TRBV7-2 and TRBJ1-1, with TRBD1 as a possible D gene (6 bases). Trimming removed 1 base from V and 6 bases from J, with 15 bases in between. The CDR3 runs 15 residues. CDR1 SGHTA and CDR2 FQGNSA come from the germline V gene. CDR3 region: CASSLVGGGRAEAFF. CDR3 DNA sequence: TGTGCCAGCAGCTTAGTTGGGGGCGGAAGGGCTGAAGCTTTCTTT.

J is TRBJ2-2 and V is TRBV20-1; the D gene is possibly TRBD2 (5 bases). Germline assignment: CDR1 DFQATT and CDR2 SNEGSKA (reference sequence). Trimming stripped 0 bases from V and 5 bases from J, with 13 bases between. The length of the CDR3 is 15 residues. The CDR3 region has the DNA TGCAGTGCTAGAGATCCTAGCCTGACTACCGGGGAGCTGTTTTTT. This gives the protein CSARDPSLTTGELFF.

The table lists this clonotype with many counts. The chain employs TRBV30 and TRBJ2-3, with D possibly being TRBD1 or TRBD2 (5 bases each). The length of the CDR3 is 14 residues. The V end lost 0 bases, the J end lost 4 bases, and 11 bases lay between the germline ends. Germline values: CDR1 GTSNPN, CDR2 SVGIG (reference sequence). The CDR3 bases are TGTGCCTGGAGTGTACTTGGGGGTTCAGATACGCAGTATTTT. Translating gives CAWSVLGGSDTQYF.

This clonotype occurred many times. The chain couples TRBV2 to TRBJ2-7; 7 nucleotides align to TRBD2. Trimming at V came to 1 base and at J to 8 bases, leaving 11 bases not matched to a gene. The CDR3 totals 15 residues. The germline V gene has CDR1 SNHLY and CDR2 FYNNEI. The CDR3 is CASSEGWAGASQQYF. The CDR3 DNA reads as TGTGCCAGCAGTGAAGGATGGGCGGGAGCCTCTCAGCAGTACTTC.

This clonotype showed up many times. The J gene is TRBJ1-1, the V gene TRBV20-1; 7 positions agree with TRBD1. Germline loops: CDR1 DFQATT, CDR2 SNEGSKA (reference sequence). V trimming: 2 bases; J trimming: 2 bases; junction bases outside the gene matches: 5. The CDR3 is 14 amino acids. The CDR3 here is CSARSRGGNTEAFF. The CDR3 DNA follows: TGCAGTGCTAGATCTCGAGGGGGCAACACTGAAGCTTTCTTT.

J is TRBJ1-1 and V is TRBV2, with TRBD1 identical over 10 bases. CDR1 is SNHLY, CDR2 FYNNEI, per germline. With V trimmed by 6 bases and J by 7 bases, 11 bases remained unmatched. The CDR3 loop spans 15 amino acids. CDR3 region: CASSGTGEPFFEAFF. The CDR3 nucleotides are TGTGCCAGCAGCGGGACAGGGGAACCCTTTTTTGAAGCTTTCTTT.

This clonotype occurred a few times. The genes are TRBV15 and TRBJ1-3, with D unresolved. The CDR3 length is 14 residues. Germline CDR1 LNHNV, CDR2 YYDKDF (reference sequence). V shed 1 base and J shed 2 bases, with 6 bases lying between them. CDR3: CATSRVGTGNTIYF. DNA of the CDR3: TGTGCCACCAGCAGAGTTGGTACTGGAAACACCATATATTTT.

This clonotype was found many times. The chain couples TRBV15 to TRBJ2-7, with D uncertain. CDR1 and CDR2 (germline): LNHNV, YYDKDF (reference sequence). The V end was cut by 0 bases, the J end by 12 bases, with 21 bases between. This CDR3 spans 15 amino acids. The CDR3 is CATSRDSSAGAPGYF. The CDR3 nucleotides read TGTGCCACCAGCAGAGATTCTAGTGCAGGAGCCCCGGGGTACTTC. Filled out from reference TRBV15 and TRBJ2-7, the complete variable domain reads DAMVIQNPRYQVTQFGKPVTLSCSQTLNHNVMYWYQQKSSQAPKLLFHYYDKDFNNEADTPDNFQSRRPNTSFCFLDIRSPGLGDTAMYLCATSRDSSAGAPGYFGPGTRLTVT.

This clonotype came up a few times. This chain links TRBV20-1 with TRBJ2-7; D uncertain. Trimming took off 0 bases at V and 2 bases at J, with 14 bases between the two ends. Germline V gives CDR1 DFQATT, CDR2 SNEGSKA (reference sequence). CDR3 length: 15 amino acids. CDR3 in DNA: TGCAGTGCTAGAGATAGTCGGAACCCGACCTACGAGCAGTACTTC. This translates into CSARDSRNPTYEQYF.

This clonotype was picked up many times. The chain links TRBV28 to TRBJ2-7; 7 bases match TRBD1. This CDR3 spans 14 amino acids. Germline CDR1 and CDR2: MDHEN and SYDVKM. V gave up 4 bases and J gave up 2 bases; unmatched junction bases: 5. DNA for the CDR3: TGTGCCAGCAGTTATGGACAGGCGGCCTACGAGCAGTACTTC. It is translated as CASSYGQAAYEQYF.

V gene TRBV19 combines with J gene TRBJ1-6; D is unclear. The CDR3 is 16 amino acids. CDR1 LNHDA and CDR2 SQIVND come from the germline V gene (reference sequence). Trimming cost V 5 bases and J 5 bases, with 16 bases left between them. CDR3 in DNA: TGTGCCAGTAGTCCGACCGGCCGGAACAATAATTCACCCCTCCACTTT. Residues: CASSPTGRNNNSPLHF.

This clonotype was detected ten times or more. The genes are TRBV28 and TRBJ1-2, with D uncertain. Germline assignment: CDR1 MDHEN and CDR2 SYDVKM. This CDR3 spans 12 amino acids. The V end was cut by 4 bases, the J end by 9 bases, with 12 bases between. The CDR3 DNA is TGTGCCAGCAGTTCGGCAGTTCCGAGCTACACCTTC. Translated: CASSSAVPSYTF.

With respect to this clonotype: A much more abundant neighbour one base away suggests this may be a read error. The chain carries TRBV7-2 and TRBJ1-1; TRBD1 aligns across 9 bases. V shed 5 bases, J shed 10 bases, and the junction held 8 bases outside the gene matches. The CDR3 has 13 residues. Per germline, CDR1 SGHTA and CDR2 FQGNSA. In DNA form, the CDR3 reads TGTACCAGCAGCAGGGACAGGGTATCTGGAGCTTTCTTT. Residues: CTSSRDRVSGAFF.

This clonotype was seen a few times. This rearrangement joins TRBV29-1 to TRBJ2-5; no definite D call. This CDR3 has 13 residues. The germline V gene has CDR1 SQVTM and CDR2 ANQGSEA. The V gene lost 2 bases and the J gene lost 2 bases, with 9 bases spanning the gap. The DNA of the CDR3 is TGCAGCGTTGAACAGACCTATCAAGAGACCCAGTACTTC. It encodes CSVEQTYQETQYF. Supplemented by reference TRBV29-1 and TRBJ2-5, the full variable domain reads SAVISQKPSRDICQRGTSLTIQCQVDSQVTMMFWYRQQPGQSLTLIATANQGSEATYESGFVIDKFPISRPNLTFSTLTVSNMSPEDSSIYLCSVEQTYQETQYFGPGTRLLVL.

With regard to this clonotype: A read error is possible here, since a much larger clone lies one base away. V gene TRBV30 combines with J gene TRBJ1-1; D is possibly TRBD1 (6 bases). The CDR3 length is 11 residues. Per germline, CDR1 GTSNPN and CDR2 SVGIG (reference sequence). The CDR3 loop is CARWGDTKAFF. CDR3 in DNA: TGTGCCCGTTGGGGGGACACTAAAGCTTTCTTT. Together with reference TRBV30 and TRBJ1-1, the CDR3 gives the full variable domain: SQTIHQWPATLVQPVGSPLSLECTVEGTSNPNLYWYRQAAGRGLQLLFYSVGIGQISSEVPQNLSASRPQDRQFILSSKKLLLSDSGFYLCARWGDTKAFFGQGTRLTVV.

This clonotype was picked up many times. The chain combines TRBV27 with TRBJ2-7; 7 nucleotides match TRBD1. Germline V CDR1 and CDR2: MNHEY, SMNVEV (reference sequence). CDR3 size: 14 residues. With V trimmed by 4 bases and J by 6 bases, 9 bases remained unmatched. CDR3 sequence (DNA): TGTGCCAGCAGTTCGAGACAGGGAGAGGGCGAGCAGTACTTC. It specifies CASSSRQGEGEQYF.

On this clonotype: A read error may explain this, as a much larger clone is one base away. The genes are TRBV4-1 and TRBJ2-1, with TRBD1 as a possible D gene (6 bases). The CDR3 has 15 residues. CDR1 is MGHRA and CDR2 is YSYEKL in the germline V gene. CDR3 in DNA: TGCGCCAGCAGCCAAAAACAGGGCTCCTACAGTGAGCAGTTCTTC. It encodes CASSQKQGSYSEQFF.

The sample holds many counts of this clonotype. The chain couples TRBV27 to TRBJ2-7; D possibly matches TRBD1 or TRBD2 (5 bases each). Germline-derived CDR1 and CDR2 are MNHEY and SMNVEV (reference sequence). V shed 3 bases and J shed 1 base, with 13 bases lying between them. The CDR3 sequence is 15 residues long. DNA for the CDR3: TGTGCCAGCAGTTTTAGGGGAGAGGGTTCCTACGAGCAGTACTTC. Its protein is CASSFRGEGSYEQYF.

The sample holds many counts of this clonotype. CDR3 nucleotides: TGTGCCAGCAGTTTAGGGGGACAGGGCTCAGAGACCCAGTACTTC. Its translation: CASSLGGQGSETQYF. This rearrangement joins TRBV28 to TRBJ2-5; 9 nucleotides line up with TRBD1. The CDR3 sequence is 15 residues long. The germline V gene has CDR1 MDHEN and CDR2 SYDVKM. V lost 2 bases, J lost 4 bases, and 5 bases stayed unmatched.

This chain links TRBV10-3 with TRBJ1-3, with D perhaps TRBD1 (5 bases). From germline, CDR1 is ENHRY and CDR2 SYGVKD. The CDR3 contains 11 residues. V was shortened by 10 bases and J by 8 bases, with 12 bases between the two germline ends. The CDR3 coding sequence is TGTGCCACCCGACAGTCAGACACCATATATTTT. This codes for CATRQSDTIYF.

This clonotype has at least ten counts. The chain joins TRBV3-1 to TRBJ1-5; D gene uncertain. This CDR3 region has 12 residues. V lost 1 base to trimming and J lost 9 bases, with 7 bases between them. The germline V gene has CDR1 LGHDT and CDR2 YNNKEL (reference sequence). The CDR3, as DNA: TGTGCCAGCAGCCAAGGATCCGGGCCCCAGCATTTT. Translation: CASSQGSGPQHF.